Listed here are 5 T cell receptor beta chains from one sample, sequenced in a study of blood T cell repertoires in COVID-19. The repertoire was sequenced with immunoSEQ multiplex PCR; TCRdb's copy has only in-frame clones and lacks some. The sample shows around 160,000 clones, 80% to 90% of them seen only once. Sequencing input: peripheral blood. The receptor source for this set is a man younger than 35 with COVID-19, enrolled during active disease.

This chain connects TRBV9 to TRBJ2-7; 12 nucleotides match TRBD1. The CDR3 totals 15 residues. The junction had 4 bases not matched to a gene; V was cut back by 3 bases and J by 3 bases. Germline CDR1 and CDR2: SGDLS and YYNGEE. CDR3 in amino acids: CASSDGTGGFYEQYF. CDR3 in DNA: TGTGCCAGCAGCGATGGGACAGGGGGCTTCTACGAGCAGTACTTC.

J is TRBJ1-2 and V is TRBV29-1, with D unresolved. Trimming cost V 4 bases and J 0 bases, with 12 bases left between them. Germline assignment: CDR1 SQVTM and CDR2 ANQGSEA. The CDR3 has 14 amino acids. CDR3 sequence: CSVGVSASNYGYTF. DNA of the CDR3: TGCAGCGTTGGAGTCTCCGCTTCTAACTATGGCTACACCTTC.

The chain employs TRBV7-9 and TRBJ2-1, with D possibly matching TRBD1 (6 bases). From germline, CDR1 is SEHNR and CDR2 FQNEAQ (reference sequence). This CDR3 spans 14 amino acids. Trimming removed 5 bases from V and 10 bases from J, with 18 bases in between. In DNA form, the CDR3 reads TGTGCCAGCAGCCCTGCGGCTTACAGGGACGAGCAGTTCTTC. This codes for CASSPAAYRDEQFF.

In DNA form, the CDR3 reads TGTGCCAGTAGATCACTTGGCGGGGGACTAGCGGGGAATGAGCAGTTCTTC. Encoded protein: CASRSLGGGLAGNEQFF. The chain joins TRBV19 to TRBJ2-1; 13 bases fit TRBD2. The CDR3 runs to 17 residues. Germline V gives CDR1 LNHDA, CDR2 SQIVND (reference sequence). The junction had 12 bases not matched to a gene; V was cut back by 6 bases and J by 7 bases.

The chain links TRBV5-1 to TRBJ2-1; 9 nucleotides match TRBD1. Unmatched junction bases numbered 14, after V lost 4 bases and J lost 0 bases. CDR3 length: 19 amino acids. Germline V gene data show CDR1 as SGHRS and CDR2 as YFSETQ. The chain's CDR3 is CASSTNRGPDPSSYNEQFF. CDR3 coding DNA: TGCGCCAGCAGCACAAACAGGGGGCCGGACCCGAGCTCCTACAATGAGCAGTTCTTC.